This TCR beta chain was sequenced in a study of T cells in Graves' hyperthyroidism and ophthalmopathy. This clonotype was found many times. The V gene's germline CDR1 is SGHAT and CDR2 FQNNGV. Trimming stripped 0 bases from V and 0 bases from J, with 18 bases between. This CDR3 is built from 18 residues. TCR beta CDR3 regions were amplified from RNA transcripts. The primer set for the first-round RT-PCR of the TCR CDR3 was HTBI. Using its own MiXCR run on the multiplex PCR reads, TCRdb lists one record per CDR3 protein. The table records some 250,000 distinct CDR3 sequences, approximately 16% of them present only once.

The receptor's source is a woman between 50 and 59 years old with Graves' hyperthyroidism that later progressed to Graves' ophthalmopathy. The sequenced material came from blood. The chain links TRBV11-2 to TRBJ2-7; D is uncertain. The CDR3 spells CASSLDQVATLSSYEQYF. CDR3 DNA: TGTGCCAGCAGCTTAGACCAGGTGGCGACCCTAAGCTCCTACGAGCAGTACTTC.